The entry below describes one T cell receptor beta chain. Its target antigen remains unknown. The sample holds no much larger clone one base away, and base qualities are not on file. What this sample's treatment or condition label stands for: allogeneic hematopoietic cell transplantation with graft depleted of TCRalphabeta T cells and CD19 B cells. TCRalphabeta/CD19-depleted allogeneic hematopoietic cell grafts were given to the transplant recipients, all of whom were children. This sample is part of a study of T-cell reconstitution after alpha-beta-depleted transplantation in children (dated by TCRdb to 2016 to 2017). Describing the broader study: Using TCR repertoire profiling, the study followed T-cell immune reconstitution in a quantitative way in children after TCRalphabeta/CD19-depleted allogeneic hematopoietic cell transplantation. The study at large found these results: In some patients, high TCRbeta diversity at day 60 was attributed to recipient T cells and intrathymic progenitors that had survived conditioning. The apparently early alphabetaT-cell count recovery about two months after transplant was reportedly dependent on only several hundred rapidly expanded clones derived from non-depleted graft cells. The frequencies of hyperexpanded clones fell over the following months, and after one year, T-cell counts and TCRbeta diversity were mostly attributed to newly produced T cells.

Library preparation employed PCR. Sequencing instrument: Illumina HiSeq 2500. Molecular barcoding was employed in the preparation of TCR libraries, with unique molecular identifiers being used to normalize TCRbeta repertoire quantification. TCRdb reprocessing: public reads trimmed at Q25 with fastp, clones called with MiXCR, in-frame beta chains kept. Each entry is one CDR3 protein sequence, shown with its most common DNA and genes. Across this sample there are some 840,000 distinct CDR3 sequences, with approximately 15% seen only once. Roughly 5% of the sample is held by the ten biggest clonotypes. CDR1 SGHAT and CDR2 FQNNGV were looked up in the germline V gene. The trim is 1 base for V and 1 base for J, with a gap of 14 bases between the germline ends. The CDR3 covers 17 residues, taking in both the cysteine and the phenylalanine. Only the CDR3 DNA stays, 51 bases, in frame from base 1.

The V and J segments used are TRBV11-2 and TRBJ2-4; the D match is possibly TRBD1 or TRBD2, with 5 bases aligned in each. The sequence came from a male patient younger than 18 who had a stem cell transplant for acute lymphoblastic leukemia, so the T cells may come from the graft donor. The specimen was PBMCs, mostly from graft donor cells, collected 360 days after TCRalphabeta/CD19-depleted stem cell transplant. The nucleotide sequence reads TGTGCCAGCAGCTTAGGAGGGGCCCCCCGGGCCAAAAACATTCAGTACTTC. Its protein product is CASSLGGAPRAKNIQYF. The full variable domain, with segments outside the CDR3 supplied by the reference TRBV11-2 and TRBJ2-4 proteins, appears as EAGVAQSPRYKIIEKRQSVAFWCNPISGHATLYWYQQILGQGPKLLIQFQNNGVVDDSQLPKDRFSAERLKGVDSTLKIQPAKLEDSAVYLCASSLGGAPRAKNIQYFGAGTRLSVL.